This TCR beta chain was recovered during a study of cytomegalovirus exposure and HLA in healthy donors. General study results and limits: Analyses of presence and absence presupposed an approximately uniform sequencing depth across donors.

With regard to this clone: Antigen unknown. At one end the junction does not follow the germline gene, possibly because of a read error.

Primers: 60 Vbeta forward and 13 Jbeta reverse. Sequencing was performed with immunoSEQ multiplex PCR; in TCRdb, only in-frame clones are kept and a portion is missing. The table shows around 150,000 clones, with more than 70% occurring only once. This CDR3 is 14 amino acids long. Per the germline V gene, CDR1 is SSHAT and CDR2 is FNYEAQ (reference sequence). This chain uses TRBV7-7 with TRBJ2-2, with TRBD1 as a possible D gene (6 bases). The sequence derives from a man aged 30 to 39 in good health and CMV-seronegative. Material for sequencing was PBMCs. This CDR3 reads CASRLAGDGGELFF. Here the CDR3 DNA reads TGTGCTAGCAGACTCGCAGGGGACGGCGGGGAGCTGTTTTTT.